This TCR beta chain came from a study of blood T cell repertoires in COVID-19. The method was immunoSEQ multiplex PCR; TCRdb's version includes in-frame clones alone and lacks a portion of them. Here the sample spans 110,000 or so clones, about four fifths being singletons. The CDR3 totals 14 residues. The V and J ends lost 1 base and 2 bases, in that order; junction bases with no gene match: 0. Germline V gives CDR1 MGHRA, CDR2 YSYEKL. The sample comprised peripheral blood. The TCR was taken from a woman in her seventies with acute or convalescent COVID-19. J is TRBJ2-7 and V is TRBV4-1; TRBD2 matches at 9 bases. The CDR3 loop reads CASSQVAGAYEQYF. The CDR3 DNA follows: TGCGCCAGCAGCCAAGTAGCGGGAGCCTACGAGCAGTACTTC.